In this sample, the clone carrying this TCR beta chain turned up many times. The antigen is not known. TCRdb used MiXCR to reprocess the 5' RACE reads, holding one entry per CDR3 protein. The table lists about 130,000 distinct CDR3 sequences, around 9.3% of them singletons. V was cut by 3 bases and J by 5 bases, with 16 bases left in between. Germline CDR1 is DFQATT and CDR2 is SNEGSKA (reference sequence). CDR3 size: 14 residues. The sample is drawn from a study of CD8 T cells in ankylosing spondylitis. Notes on the study in general: Reportedly, disease-linked clones are significantly enriched in ankylosing spondylitis patients' matched synovial fluid. Ankylosing spondylitis blood appeared to carry a characteristic TCR beta motif of several highly homologous variants. Previous work reported some of these motif variants in the synovial fluid and blood of reactive arthritis.

The TCR was taken from a male donor with ankylosing spondylitis or in good health (not recorded which). The rearrangement links TRBV20-1 to TRBJ1-1, with a possible D match to TRBD1 (5 bases). The sample taken for sequencing was blood, either unsorted or a sorted T cell fraction (not recorded which). CDR3 sequence: CSARRGGTTTEAFF. Written as DNA, the CDR3 is TGCAGTGCTAGGAGAGGAGGGACTACAACTGAAGCTTTCTTT.